Presented here are 13 T cell receptor beta chains from one specimen sequenced in a study of identical twins. From the 5' RACE reads, TCRdb called clonotypes with MiXCR, one entry per CDR3 protein. The repertoire consists of 650,000 to 750,000 distinct CDR3 sequences, with 21% occurring once and the leading ten covering 4% to 5.5%. These same records also appear under a second study, on T cells expressing NK-cell markers.

Material for sequencing was PBMCs. All receptors come from a woman aged 18-29 years in good health.

The chain recombines TRBV5-5 with TRBJ2-5, with 7 bases lining up with TRBD1. CDR1 is SGHKS, CDR2 YYEKEE, per germline (reference sequence). This CDR3 has 14 residues. Trimming at V came to 2 bases and at J to 1 base, leaving 2 bases not matched to a gene. CDR3 sequence reads: CASSLGDSQETQYF. The CDR3 nucleotides read TGTGCCAGCAGCTTAGGGGACAGCCAAGAGACCCAGTACTTC.

The CDR3 DNA reads TGTGCCAGCAGCCCACGCCATGGGCCTAGCTACGAGCAGTACTTC. It specifies CASSPRHGPSYEQYF. The rearrangement joins TRBV7-9 to TRBJ2-7, with D unresolved. V gave up 5 bases and J gave up 3 bases, with 17 bases separating them. Germline values: CDR1 SEHNR, CDR2 FQNEAQ (reference sequence). The CDR3 length is 15 residues.

In this sample, this clonotype turned up many times. The chain couples TRBV20-1 to TRBJ1-1; D unclear. Trimming left V 6 bases short and J 3 bases short, with 14 bases between. CDR1 and CDR2 (germline): DFQATT, SNEGSKA (reference sequence). This CDR3 has 13 residues. In nucleotides, the CDR3 is TGCAGTGCGGACCGGACCTGGGACACTGAAGCTTTCTTT. Its translation is CSADRTWDTEAFF.

The chain links TRBV20-1 to TRBJ2-1; 7 nucleotides line up with TRBD2. Germline-derived CDR1 and CDR2 are DFQATT and SNEGSKA (reference sequence). CDR3 length: 14 amino acids. Unmatched junction bases numbered 7, after V lost 7 bases and J lost 1 base. CDR3 coding DNA: TGCAGTGTTGAGCGGGATGGGTCCTACAATGAGCAGTTCTTC. This codes for CSVERDGSYNEQFF.

The J gene is TRBJ2-4, the V gene TRBV20-1; D is perhaps TRBD1 (5 bases). Per germline, CDR1 DFQATT and CDR2 SNEGSKA (reference sequence). The CDR3 length is 14 residues. V lost 6 bases and J lost 1, with 13 bases in between. The CDR3: CSANPAGAKNIQYF. The CDR3 nucleotides are TGCAGTGCAAATCCGGCAGGGGCCAAAAACATTCAGTACTTC.

The chain has TRBV7-2 and TRBJ1-5; no firm D call. Germline-derived CDR1 and CDR2 are SGHTA and FQGNSA. Trimming shortened V by 2 bases and J by 7 bases, and 12 bases separated the two germline ends. The CDR3 spans 14 residues. The CDR3 here is CASSLTGSGQPQHF. The CDR3 DNA reads TGTGCCAGCAGCTTAACGGGGTCGGGGCAGCCCCAGCATTTT.

This clonotype was recorded a few times. The J gene is TRBJ2-3, the V gene TRBV20-1, with 9 bases aligning to TRBD2. The junction had 8 bases not matched to a gene; V was cut back by 0 bases and J by 4 bases. This CDR3 region has 16 residues. Germline CDR1 reads DFQATT; CDR2 reads SNEGSKA (reference sequence). Here the CDR3 reads CSARDPLSGGPDTQYF. The CDR3 DNA sequence: TGCAGTGCTAGAGATCCCCTAAGCGGGGGGCCAGATACGCAGTATTTT.

V gene TRBV7-2 combines with J gene TRBJ1-1, with 8 bases lining up with TRBD1. V shed 4 bases, J shed 11 bases, and the junction held 6 bases outside the gene matches. CDR3 size: 12 residues. Germline CDR1 SGHTA, CDR2 FQGNSA. The DNA of the CDR3 is TGTGCCAGCAGCTACGGACAGGGTAGGGCTTTCTTT. This translates into CASSYGQGRAFF.

This clonotype was observed at least ten times. The CDR3 protein is CASSLIGGRTEAFF. CDR3 sequence (DNA): TGTGCCAGCAGTTTAATAGGGGGCCGCACTGAAGCTTTCTTT. This chain uses TRBV12-3 or TRBV12-4 with TRBJ1-1; TRBD1 agrees at 7 bases. V trimming: 2 bases; J trimming: 4 bases; junction bases outside the gene matches: 4. The CDR3 contains 14 residues.

The CDR3 region is CSVREGRVNTEAFF. The CDR3 nucleotides read TGCAGCGTTCGGGAGGGGCGGGTGAACACTGAAGCTTTCTTT. The chain couples TRBV29-1 to TRBJ1-1; D is possibly TRBD1 (5 bases). The CDR3 runs 14 residues. Trimming removed 5 bases at V and 0 bases at J, with 13 bases between. Per germline, CDR1 SQVTM and CDR2 ANQGSEA.

This clonotype was observed a few times. The genes are TRBV9 and TRBJ2-3; D is ambiguous. The CDR3 loop spans 14 amino acids. Germline-derived CDR1 and CDR2 are SGDLS and YYNGEE. V was trimmed by 0 bases and J by 4 bases, leaving 9 bases between them. The CDR3 reads CASSVVSGSDTQYF. CDR3 in DNA: TGTGCCAGCAGCGTAGTATCGGGTTCAGATACGCAGTATTTT.

V is TRBV4-1 and J is TRBJ2-1; 8 bases align to TRBD2. Trimming cost V 3 bases and J 6 bases; bases outside gene matches: 4. The length of the CDR3 is 14 residues. CDR1 is MGHRA, CDR2 YSYEKL, per germline. CDR3 region: CASSQRTSLNEQFF. CDR3 sequence (DNA): TGCGCCAGCAGCCAGCGGACTAGCCTCAATGAGCAGTTCTTC.

This clonotype was counted at least ten times. V gene TRBV12-3 or TRBV12-4 combines with J gene TRBJ1-5, with D maybe TRBD1 (5 bases). With 5 bases removed from V and 2 bases from J, the gap between germline ends came to 10 bases. The CDR3 extends over 14 amino acids. The CDR3 here is CASSKQVGNQPQHF. Written as DNA, the CDR3 is TGTGCCAGCAGTAAACAGGTGGGCAATCAGCCCCAGCATTTT.